The next 29 T cell receptor beta chains were all read from a single sample in a study of blood T cells in healthy people across ages. The second PCR ran roughly 7 to 12 cycles with a sample-barcoded 5' primer and J-beta primers. From the 5' RACE reads, TCRdb called clonotypes with MiXCR, one entry per CDR3 protein. The sample has under 850,000 distinct CDR3 sequences, about 37% seen once. Sequencing used blood. The receptors come from a man aged 18 to 35 in good health.

This clonotype showed up just a few times. J is TRBJ1-1 and V is TRBV12-3 or TRBV12-4; TRBD1 might be the D (5 bases). The CDR3 is 15 residues long. The V end lost 5 bases, the J end lost 4 bases, and 17 bases lay between the germline ends. CDR3 loop: CASSPSGGTSTEAFF. CDR3 nucleotide sequence: TGTGCCAGCAGTCCCAGCGGGGGTACGAGCACTGAAGCTTTCTTT.

This chain joins TRBV27 and TRBJ2-1; 8 bases line up with TRBD1. The end of the DNA is better explained by TRBJ2-7, so the J call may be wrong. CDR1 is MNHEY and CDR2 is SMNVEV in the germline V gene (reference sequence). The CDR3 loop spans 16 amino acids. In DNA form, the CDR3 reads TGTGCCAGCAGTCCGAGTGACAGGGGCTCCTACAATGAGCAGTACTTC. Its protein is CASSPSDRGSYNEQYF.

This clonotype has ten or more counts. The V gene is TRBV20-1, the J gene TRBJ2-7, with D maybe TRBD1 (7 bases). The length of the CDR3 is 14 residues. Germline CDR1 reads DFQATT; CDR2 reads SNEGSKA (reference sequence). V lost 0 bases and J lost 6, with 15 bases in between. CDR3 loop: CSAREGGAGFEQYF. The DNA of the CDR3 is TGCAGTGCTAGAGAAGGGGGCGCGGGGTTCGAGCAGTACTTC.

The V and J genes are TRBV20-1 and TRBJ2-6; D unclear. The V end lost 4 bases, the J end lost 4 bases, and 11 bases lay between the germline ends. The CDR3 is 14 amino acids. CDR1 and CDR2 (germline): DFQATT, SNEGSKA (reference sequence). The CDR3 sequence: CSAIPPTGANVLTF. The CDR3 DNA reads TGCAGTGCTATCCCCCCTACCGGGGCCAACGTCCTGACTTTC.

Comments on this clonotype: It may be a read error: a sequence one base away is much more abundant. The V gene is TRBV12-3 or TRBV12-4, the J gene TRBJ1-4, with D possibly TRBD1 on 6 matching bases. This CDR3 comprises 14 residues. Trimming stripped 6 bases from V and 10 bases from J, with 18 bases between. CDR3 sequence (DNA): TGTGCCAGCAGAACGTCCGGGACACCTGGAAAACTGTTTTTT. Its protein is CASRTSGTPGKLFF.

Many counts were recorded for this clonotype. V and J are TRBV7-3 and TRBJ2-1, with 9 bases matching TRBD1. CDR1 and CDR2 from the germline V gene are SGHTA and FQGTGA. This CDR3 comprises 16 residues. Trimming at V came to 2 bases and at J to 3 bases, leaving 5 bases not matched to a gene. The CDR3 region is CASSLLGQGVYNEQFF. The CDR3, as DNA: TGTGCCAGCAGCTTATTGGGACAGGGAGTCTACAATGAGCAGTTCTTC.

This clonotype was detected ten times or more. The CDR3 reads CASSSAPGTGDYTF. Written as DNA, the CDR3 is TGTGCCAGCAGCTCCGCCCCCGGGACAGGGGACTACACCTTC. This rearrangement joins TRBV5-5 to TRBJ1-2, with 10 bases identical to TRBD1. Germline lookup yields CDR1 SGHKS and CDR2 YYEKEE (reference sequence). This CDR3 has 14 amino acids. The V gene end was trimmed by 3 bases and the J gene end by 10 bases; junction bases not matched to a gene: 9.

The CDR3 is CASSQVRTTNTGELFF. The CDR3 nucleotides are TGCGCCAGCAGCCAAGTCAGGACAACGAACACCGGGGAGCTGTTTTTT. This chain connects TRBV4-1 to TRBJ2-2; possibly TRBD1 for D (5 bases). The ends were cut back, 1 base at V and 0 bases at J, with 9 bases in the middle. The germline gives CDR1 MGHRA, CDR2 YSYEKL. The CDR3 consists of 16 residues.

The chain has TRBV29-1 and TRBJ2-4; 8 bases align to TRBD1. Judging by the DNA end, TRBJ2-5 fits better; the J call may be wrong. In germline, CDR1 is SQVTM, CDR2 ANQGSEA. The CDR3 runs 16 residues. This CDR3 is CSVEDLADRVSETQYF. The CDR3 nucleotides are TGCAGCGTTGAAGATCTCGCGGACAGGGTTTCGGAGACCCAGTACTTC.

This clonotype occurred a few times. The CDR3 sequence is CASRDGGSYNEQFF. The CDR3 DNA sequence: TGTGCCAGCAGGGACGGGGGCTCATACAATGAGCAGTTCTTC. V is TRBV27 and J is TRBJ2-1; the D gene could be TRBD1 or TRBD2 (6 bases each). Germline assignment: CDR1 MNHEY and CDR2 SMNVEV (reference sequence). The CDR3 length is 14 residues. V shed 6 bases and J shed 4 bases, with 13 bases lying between them.

In the case of this clonotype: The junction departs from the called germline gene at one end, perhaps through a read error. The rearrangement joins TRBV2 to TRBJ1-6; no firm D call. The germline V gene encodes CDR1 SNHLY and CDR2 FYNNEI. The CDR3 loop spans 16 amino acids. The CDR3 coding sequence is TGTGCCGGCAGTGAAGGAGGGCGACCCTATAATTCACCCCTCCACTTT. Translation gives CAGSEGGRPYNSPLHF.

This rearrangement joins TRBV4-3 to TRBJ1-4; a possible D gene is TRBD1 (6 bases). The germline CDR1 and CDR2 sequences are LGHNA and YSLEER. Deletions cut 6 bases from V and 0 bases from J, with 14 bases between. The CDR3 sequence is 16 residues long. For the CDR3, the DNA is TGCGCCAGCAGAACCAGGGGAACCGCAACTAATGAAAAACTGTTTTTT. Translated, it gives CASRTRGTATNEKLFF.

This sequence joins TRBV9 and TRBJ2-1; TRBD1 matches at 7 bases. The J segment lost 4 bases and the V segment lost 0 bases, leaving 4 bases of the junction unmatched. Germline V gives CDR1 SGDLS, CDR2 YYNGEE. This CDR3 spans 15 amino acids. This chain's CDR3 is CASSVAPGQYNEQFF. The CDR3 DNA reads as TGTGCCAGCAGCGTAGCCCCGGGACAGTACAATGAGCAGTTCTTC. Filled out from reference TRBV9 and TRBJ2-1, the complete variable domain reads DSGVTQTPKHLITATGQRVTLRCSPRSGDLSVYWYQQSLDQGLQFLIQYYNGEERAKGNILERFSAQQFPDLHSELNLSSLELGDSALYFCASSVAPGQYNEQFFGPGTRLTVL.

J is TRBJ2-3 and V is TRBV4-1; TRBD2 aligns across 9 bases. CDR3 length: 17 amino acids. V lost 0 bases to trimming and J lost 1 base; unmatched junction nucleotides: 5. Looked up from germline, CDR1 is MGHRA and CDR2 is YSYEKL. CDR3 DNA sequence: TGCGCCAGCAGCCAAGATACCAGCGGGGGGCGCACAGATACGCAGTATTTT. Encoded protein: CASSQDTSGGRTDTQYF.

The V call is TRBV7-8, the J call TRBJ1-5, with D uncertain. V was trimmed by 5 bases and J by 7 bases, leaving 18 bases between them. The CDR3 loop spans 15 amino acids. Germline assignment: CDR1 SGHVS and CDR2 FQNEAQ. CDR3 in DNA: TGTGCCAGCAGCCTAGATATGGGCCTCAGACAGCCCCAGCATTTT. Translating it yields CASSLDMGLRQPQHF.

This clonotype has a handful of counts. This chain uses TRBV3-1 with TRBJ2-1; D is possibly TRBD2 (5 bases). This CDR3 is built from 14 residues. Germline V lookup: CDR1 LGHDT, CDR2 YNNKEL (reference sequence). Trimming stripped 4 bases from V and 9 bases from J, with 16 bases between. CDR3 amino acids: CASSRLAASSEQFF. The CDR3, as DNA: TGTGCCAGCAGCCGGCTAGCCGCTTCAAGTGAGCAGTTCTTC.

This chain links TRBV20-1 with TRBJ1-1, with D possibly matching TRBD1 (5 bases). Looked up from germline, CDR1 is DFQATT and CDR2 is SNEGSKA (reference sequence). Between the trimmed V and J ends, which lost 4 bases and 0 bases, there was a span of 12 bases. This CDR3 region has 14 residues. In DNA form, the CDR3 reads TGCAGTGCTACATTCGGGGCAATGAACACTGAAGCTTTCTTT. Translation gives CSATFGAMNTEAFF.

The V and J genes are TRBV13 and TRBJ2-5, with 8 bases that match TRBD1. The germline V gene has CDR1 PRHDT and CDR2 FYEKMQ (reference sequence). This CDR3 comprises 14 residues. The V segment lost 5 bases and the J segment 4 bases; nucleotides outside the gene matches: 6. CDR3 loop: CASSGQGGRETQYF. Here the CDR3 DNA reads TGTGCCAGCAGCGGACAGGGCGGCAGAGAGACCCAGTACTTC.

In its sample, this clonotype was seen a few times. The V and J genes are TRBV9 and TRBJ1-6; D is undetermined. Trimming left V 0 bases short and J 7 bases short, with 8 bases between. CDR1 SGDLS and CDR2 YYNGEE come from the germline V gene. This CDR3 comprises 14 residues. CDR3 nucleotide sequence: TGTGCCAGCAGCGTAGCCCCAGCGAATTCACCCCTCCACTTT. Translated, it gives CASSVAPANSPLHF. Complete variable domain (other parts from reference TRBV9 and TRBJ1-6): DSGVTQTPKHLITATGQRVTLRCSPRSGDLSVYWYQQSLDQGLQFLIQYYNGEERAKGNILERFSAQQFPDLHSELNLSSLELGDSALYFCASSVAPANSPLHFGNGTRLTVT.

As DNA, the CDR3 is TGCAGTGCTAGAGATGGGGGCAGGGGAGGGGCTGAAGCTTTCTTT. Its translation is CSARDGGRGGAEAFF. V and J are TRBV20-1 and TRBJ1-1, with D possibly TRBD1 on 6 matching bases. The ends were cut back, 0 bases at V and 6 bases at J, with 17 bases in the middle. There are 15 residues in the CDR3. CDR1 and CDR2 from the germline V gene are DFQATT and SNEGSKA (reference sequence).

The rearrangement links TRBV12-5 to TRBJ1-1; a possible D gene is TRBD1 (6 bases). V lost 9 bases to trimming and J lost 5 bases, with 19 bases between them. Germline-derived CDR1 and CDR2 are LGHNT and FRNRAP. This CDR3 spans 14 amino acids. CDR3 bases: TGTGCTAGCACTCGGGACACCAGTATTACTGAAGCTTTCTTT. It yields the protein CASTRDTSITEAFF. The complete variable domain, with remaining parts taken from reference TRBV12-5 and TRBJ1-1, reads DARVTQTPRHKVTEMGQEVTMRCQPILGHNTVFWYRQTMMQGLELLAYFRNRAPLDDSGMPKDRFSAEMPDATLATLKIQPSEPRDSAVYFCASTRDTSITEAFFGQGTRLTVV.

V usage is TRBV2 and J usage is TRBJ2-2; no definite D call. CDR3 length: 14 residues. Germline CDR1 and CDR2: SNHLY and FYNNEI. V dropped 6 bases and J dropped 0 bases, with 8 bases sitting between them. The CDR3, as DNA: TGTGCCAGCAGGGTAACTACGAACACCGGGGAGCTGTTTTTT. It translates to CASRVTTNTGELFF.

This clonotype was seen a handful of times. This chain links TRBV12-3 or TRBV12-4 with TRBJ1-6; 8 nucleotides align to TRBD1. The length of the CDR3 is 16 residues. V gave up 6 bases and J gave up 6 bases; unmatched junction bases: 10. CDR3 amino acids: CASSPGTGQSNSPLHF. The CDR3 coding sequence is TGTGCCAGCAGCCCAGGGACAGGCCAGAGTAATTCACCCCTCCACTTT.

A few counts support this clonotype. The chain employs TRBV3-1 and TRBJ1-6; tentative D call: TRBD1 (5 bases). This CDR3 has 15 residues. V was clipped by 0 bases and J by 7 bases, with 10 bases between them. CDR1 is LGHDT and CDR2 is YNNKEL in the germline V gene (reference sequence). The CDR3 DNA reads as TGTGCCAGCAGCCAAGATACAGGAGGAAATTCACCCCTCCACTTT. It specifies CASSQDTGGNSPLHF.

The chain employs TRBV5-6 and TRBJ1-2; D is undetermined. Germline V gives CDR1 SGHDT, CDR2 YYEEEE. V lost 0 bases to trimming and J lost 9 bases, with 9 bases between them. CDR3 length equals 12 residues. The CDR3 nucleotides read TGTGCCAGCAGCTTGGGGGATCGGAGCTACACCTTC. This encodes CASSLGDRSYTF.

This chain joins TRBV7-9 and TRBJ2-5; 8 bases match TRBD2. Germline V CDR1 and CDR2: SEHNR, FQNEAQ (reference sequence). The CDR3 length is 15 residues. V shed 5 bases, J shed 3 bases, and the junction held 8 bases outside the gene matches. Written as DNA, the CDR3 is TGTGCCAGCAGCGGAGCGGGGGAAACGAAAGAGACCCAGTACTTC. Its protein product is CASSGAGETKETQYF.

This clonotype was observed a few times. A much larger clone differs by one base, so this may be a read error. The chain couples TRBV5-1 to TRBJ2-1; D gene ambiguous. The J call may be in error: the DNA end matches TRBJ2-7 better. The CDR3 sequence is 13 residues long. Germline lookup yields CDR1 SGHRS and CDR2 YFSETQ. The CDR3: CASRRQPHNEQYF. The CDR3 DNA reads TGCGCCAGCAGACGTCAGCCTCACAATGAGCAGTACTTC.

V usage is TRBV9 and J usage is TRBJ1-1, with 9 bases lining up with TRBD1. The CDR3 is 18 amino acids. Germline-derived CDR1 and CDR2 are SGDLS and YYNGEE. Trimming cost V 3 bases and J 5 bases; bases outside gene matches: 17. In nucleotides, the CDR3 is TGTGCCAGCAGCGACCAACCGGGACAGGGAACTTTCGGGACTGAAGCTTTCTTT. Translating it yields CASSDQPGQGTFGTEAFF. Combining the CDR3 with reference TRBV9 and TRBJ1-1 gives the whole variable domain DSGVTQTPKHLITATGQRVTLRCSPRSGDLSVYWYQQSLDQGLQFLIQYYNGEERAKGNILERFSAQQFPDLHSELNLSSLELGDSALYFCASSDQPGQGTFGTEAFFGQGTRLTVV.

This rearrangement joins TRBV15 to TRBJ2-4, with 8 positions matching TRBD1. Per the germline V gene, CDR1 is LNHNV and CDR2 is YYDKDF (reference sequence). CDR3 length: 13 amino acids. The J segment lost 9 bases and the V segment lost 5 bases, leaving 6 bases of the junction unmatched. DNA of the CDR3: TGTGCCACCAGCGACGGACAGGGACGCATTCAGTACTTC. This gives the protein CATSDGQGRIQYF.